This T cell receptor beta chain originates from a study of T-cell reconstitution after alpha-beta-depleted transplantation in children. The germline V and J ends were trimmed by 0 bases and 0 bases, with 13 bases remaining between them. The germline V gene has CDR1 SGDLS and CDR2 YYNGEE. The CDR3 runs 16 residues. A library of TCRbeta sequences, prepared with unique molecular identifiers, was generated. TCRdb re-derived calls from the PCR reads in MiXCR, one entry per CDR3 protein. The repertoire holds more than 550,000 distinct CDR3 sequences, with under 12% as singletons. This clonotype was counted a few times.

The receptor was derived from a human donor who donated a stem cell graft to a child with acute myeloid leukemia. The sample here was PBMCs from the stem cell graft donor, taken from the stem cell graft. The chain combines TRBV9 with TRBJ2-7; D is perhaps TRBD2 (6 bases). CDR3 nucleotide sequence: TGTGCCAGCAGCGTAGAAATCGGGGGAGACTCCTACGAGCAGTACTTC. Protein sequence: CASSVEIGGDSYEQYF. The full variable domain, its missing parts supplied by reference TRBV9 and TRBJ2-7, is DSGVTQTPKHLITATGQRVTLRCSPRSGDLSVYWYQQSLDQGLQFLIQYYNGEERAKGNILERFSAQQFPDLHSELNLSSLELGDSALYFCASSVEIGGDSYEQYFGPGTRLTVT.